This T cell receptor (beta chain) appears in the sequencing data of a study of blood T cell repertoires in COVID-19. As for the study in general: Whether acute or convalescent, the COVID-19 samples came from the United States, Italy and Spain. PBMCs, B-cell-depleted T cells, or T cells were the source of the cDNA or gDNA that made up the material.

This CDR3 spans 16 amino acids. Germline V gene data show CDR1 as SGHTA and CDR2 as FQGNSA. Between the trimmed V and J ends, which lost 7 bases and 4 bases, there was a span of 22 bases. Methods used by the authors: Quantification of nucleated cells was approximated via reference gene primer amplification. Data came from immunoSEQ multiplex PCR; TCRdb stores just in-frame clones and leaves some out. That table is the source of V, J and clone size, and D and trimming were worked out from the DNA. This sample has over 85,000 clones; roughly 84% occur once, and the top ten carry about an eighth. This receptor was identified in a human donor in a cohort sampled during active COVID-19. The sequenced material came from peripheral blood. The chain carries TRBV7-2 and TRBJ2-5; weak D call: TRBD1 (5 bases). For the CDR3, the DNA is TGTGCCAGCACCCACAGAGGACAAGGCGGACGAGAGACCCAGTACTTC. It encodes CASTHRGQGGRETQYF.